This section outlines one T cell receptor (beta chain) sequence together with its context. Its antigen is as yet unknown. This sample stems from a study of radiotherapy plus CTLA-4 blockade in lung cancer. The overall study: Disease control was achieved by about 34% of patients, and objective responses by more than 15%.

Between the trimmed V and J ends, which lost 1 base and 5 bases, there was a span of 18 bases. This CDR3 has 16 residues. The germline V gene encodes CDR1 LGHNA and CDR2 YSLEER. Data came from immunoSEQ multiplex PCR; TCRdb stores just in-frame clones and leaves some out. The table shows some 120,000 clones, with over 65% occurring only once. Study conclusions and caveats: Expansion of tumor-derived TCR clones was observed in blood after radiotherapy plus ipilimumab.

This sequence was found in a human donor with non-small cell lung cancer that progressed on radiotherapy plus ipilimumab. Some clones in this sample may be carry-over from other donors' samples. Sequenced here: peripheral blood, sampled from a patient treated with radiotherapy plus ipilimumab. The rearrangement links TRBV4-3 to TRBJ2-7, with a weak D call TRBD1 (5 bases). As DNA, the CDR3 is TGCGCCAGCAGCCAAGTAAGGGGTACCCCGGCCCACGAGCAGTACTTC. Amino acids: CASSQVRGTPAHEQYF.